Each of the 2 T cell receptor beta chains below was sequenced from the same sample in a study of T cells after yellow fever vaccination (dated by TCRdb to about 2019). Library preparation was by 5' RACE. Sequenced on an Illumina NovaSeq 6000. TCRdb applied fastp at Q25 and MiXCR to the public reads, then kept only in-frame beta chains. Each record represents a unique CDR3 protein, reported with the most common genes and DNA among its rows. The sample includes 250,000 or so distinct CDR3 sequences, with about 3.5% observed a single time. The ten biggest clones cover around 20% of the sample. The meaning of the sample's treatment or condition label: live attenuated yellow fever vaccine strain. The source material was PBMCs, sampled 15 days after the yellow fever booster vaccination. The receptors originated from a young man who received the YFV17D yellow fever vaccine.

This clonotype occurred many times. This chain links TRBV30 with TRBJ2-7; 11 bases are shared with TRBD2. With V trimmed by 3 bases and J by 11 bases, 6 bases remained unmatched. Germline V gene data show CDR1 as GTSNPN and CDR2 as SVGIG (reference sequence). The CDR3 extends over 12 amino acids. The CDR3, as DNA: TGTGCCTGGAGCGTCTCACTAGCGGGGGAGTACTTC. It codes for CAWSVSLAGEYF.

Ten or more counts support this clonotype. The chain combines TRBV20-1 with TRBJ2-7; D is perhaps TRBD1 or TRBD2 (5 bases each). V was cut by 6 bases and J by 1 base, with 16 bases left in between. The germline V gene encodes CDR1 DFQATT and CDR2 SNEGSKA (reference sequence). This CDR3 is built from 14 residues. CDR3: CSALGDAPSYEQYF. CDR3 coding DNA: TGCAGTGCCCTGGGGGATGCGCCTTCCTACGAGCAGTACTTC.